This TCR beta chain is drawn from a study of molecular identifiers for immune sequencing clone quantification. TCRdb re-analysed the PCR reads in MiXCR, keeping a single row per CDR3 protein. The sample has approximately 680,000 distinct CDR3 sequences; approximately 24% are singletons. Germline-derived CDR1 and CDR2 are MGHDK and SYGVNS. V shed 7 bases and J shed 2 bases, with 18 bases lying between them. The CDR3 covers 16 residues. This clonotype came up many times. The source material was naive CD8+ T cells from blood, with Jurkat cell RNA spiked in. The sample's subset: FACS-sorted CD8+CD4-CCR7+CD45RA+ naive T cells. The J gene is TRBJ2-1, the V gene TRBV25-1, with D maybe TRBD1 (7 bases). The clonotype originates from a human donor in good health. Some libraries in this study had Jurkat cell RNA spiked in. This chain's CDR3 is CASTDSGRGAYNEQFF. CDR3 nucleotides: TGTGCCAGCACCGATTCTGGCAGGGGGGCCTACAATGAGCAGTTCTTC. Together with reference TRBV25-1 and TRBJ2-1, the CDR3 gives the full variable domain: EADIYQTPRYLVIGTGKKITLECSQTMGHDKMYWYQQDPGMELHLIHYSYGVNSTEKGDLSSESTVSRIRTEHFPLTLESARPSHTSQYLCASTDSGRGAYNEQFFGPGTRLTVL.